Many counts were recorded for the clone carrying this T cell receptor (beta chain). Its antigen is as yet unknown. One junction end does not reproduce the germline sequence, and a read error may be involved. Original processing methods: Between-group CDR3 differences, defined by clinicopathological status, yielded a distant-metastasis classifier for papillary thyroid cancer. Via MiXCR, TCRdb re-called the PCR reads. Here the V and J calls rest on TCRdb's processing, not on the authors' analysis. Here the sample spans fewer than 7,500 clones, 15% to 20% being singletons. Germline assignment: CDR1 SSHAT and CDR2 FNYEAQ (reference sequence). The CDR3 length is 15 residues. Patients were all untreated before their thyroid surgery. This sample was taken from a study of metastatic and nonmetastatic thyroid tumors. Study background: Repertoires from malignant and benign thyroid patients were compared across blood and tumor or nodule tissue. Overall study findings and caveats: Malignant thyroid tumors reportedly exceeded benign nodules significantly in TCR beta diversity, with the difference appearing in blood and tumor.

The sequenced material came from adjacent normal tissue. This clonotype originated in a male donor with papillary thyroid cancer or a benign thyroid nodule (not recorded which). Some clones in this sample may be carry-over from other donors' samples. The chain links TRBV7-7 to TRBJ2-3; D unresolved. CDR3 loop: CASSLDSTATDTQYF. DNA of the CDR3: TGTGCTAGCAGCTTAGATAGTACAGCCACAGATACGCAGTATTTT. The variable domain in full, completed from reference TRBV7-7 and TRBJ2-3, reads GAGVSQSPRYKVTKRGQDVTLRCDPISSHATLYWYQQALGQGPEFLTYFNYEAQPDKSGLPSDRFSAERPEGSISTLTIQRTEQRDSAMYRCASSLDSTATDTQYFGPGTRLTVL.